The 5 T cell receptor beta chains in this list originate from one sample, sequenced in a study of blood T cell repertoires in COVID-19. Here immunoSEQ multiplex PCR was the method, and the copy in TCRdb shows in-frame clones only, minus some. The repertoire has fewer than 180,000 clones, approximately 88% of them found once; the top ten carry roughly 2%. What was sequenced was peripheral blood. The source of these receptors is a man between 65 and 79 years old with acute or convalescent COVID-19.

CDR3 bases: TGTGCCAGCAGTTGGGCAGTTTATAGCAATCAGCCCCAGCATTTT. Translating it yields CASSWAVYSNQPQHF. This chain links TRBV6-6 with TRBJ1-5; the D is unclear. The CDR3 loop spans 15 amino acids. Trimming shortened V by 4 bases and J by 0 bases, and 10 bases separated the two germline ends. The germline CDR1 and CDR2 sequences are MNHNY and SVGAGI (reference sequence).

The chain couples TRBV5-1 to TRBJ1-1; 8 nucleotides match TRBD1. The germline V gene has CDR1 SGHRS and CDR2 YFSETQ. This CDR3 spans 14 amino acids. After removal of 4 bases from V and 1 base from J, the junction contained 3 bases not matched to a gene. DNA of the CDR3: TGCGCCAGCAGCCGACAGGGGCCGAACACTGAAGCTTTCTTT. Encoded protein: CASSRQGPNTEAFF.

This chain links TRBV7-8 with TRBJ2-7, with D possibly TRBD1 on 6 matching bases. The CDR3 has 17 amino acids. Trimming stripped 4 bases from V and 4 bases from J, with 23 bases between. CDR1 is SGHVS, CDR2 FQNEAQ, per germline. DNA for the CDR3: TGTGCCAGCAGCTATACCCCTGAGCCATGGGGGCAGTACGAGCAGTACTTC. This translates into CASSYTPEPWGQYEQYF. Filled out from reference TRBV7-8 and TRBJ2-7, the complete variable domain reads GAGVSQSPRYKVAKRGQDVALRCDPISGHVSLFWYQQALGQGPEFLTYFQNEAQLDKSGLPSDRFFAERPEGSVSTLKIQRTQQEDSAVYLCASSYTPEPWGQYEQYFGPGTRLTVT.

J is TRBJ1-6 and V is TRBV6-1, with D unresolved. V was clipped by 2 bases and J by 11 bases, with 10 bases between them. Germline CDR1 MNHNS, CDR2 SASEGT. This CDR3 comprises 13 residues. CDR3: CASSEPGSTPLHF. DNA of the CDR3: TGTGCCAGCAGTGAACCCGGTTCGACACCCCTCCACTTT.

The chain links TRBV2 to TRBJ2-7, with D perhaps TRBD2 (6 bases). CDR1 is SNHLY and CDR2 is FYNNEI in the germline V gene. This CDR3 spans 15 amino acids. V gave up 6 bases and J gave up 2 bases, with 17 bases separating them. In nucleotides, the CDR3 is TGTGCCAGCAGGCTTTCCTTGGGGGGAGCCTACGAGCAGTACTTC. It translates to CASRLSLGGAYEQYF.